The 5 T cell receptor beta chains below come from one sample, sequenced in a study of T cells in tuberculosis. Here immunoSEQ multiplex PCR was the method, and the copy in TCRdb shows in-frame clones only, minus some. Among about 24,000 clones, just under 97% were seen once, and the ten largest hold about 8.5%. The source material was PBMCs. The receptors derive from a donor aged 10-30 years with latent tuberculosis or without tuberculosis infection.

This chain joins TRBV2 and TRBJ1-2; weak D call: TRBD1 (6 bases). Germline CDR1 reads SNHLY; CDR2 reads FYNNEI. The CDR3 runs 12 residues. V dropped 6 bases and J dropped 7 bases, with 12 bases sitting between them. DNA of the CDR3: TGTGCCAGCAGGGACCCCAGGGGTGGCTACACCTTC. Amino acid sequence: CASRDPRGGYTF.

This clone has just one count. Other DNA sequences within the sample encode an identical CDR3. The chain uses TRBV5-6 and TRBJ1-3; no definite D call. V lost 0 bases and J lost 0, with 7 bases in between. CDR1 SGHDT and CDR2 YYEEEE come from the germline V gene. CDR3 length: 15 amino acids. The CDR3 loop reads CASSLGGFSGNTIYF. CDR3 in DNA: TGTGCCAGCAGCTTGGGCGGATTCTCTGGAAACACCATATATTTT.

CDR3 bases: TGTGCCAGTAGGGACAGGTCCTACGAGCAGTACTTC. It translates to CASRDRSYEQYF. This chain joins TRBV9 and TRBJ2-7, with 8 bases that match TRBD1. Trimming cost V 8 bases and J 1 base; bases outside gene matches: 2. The CDR3 runs to 12 residues. The germline CDR1 and CDR2 sequences are SGDLS and YYNGEE.

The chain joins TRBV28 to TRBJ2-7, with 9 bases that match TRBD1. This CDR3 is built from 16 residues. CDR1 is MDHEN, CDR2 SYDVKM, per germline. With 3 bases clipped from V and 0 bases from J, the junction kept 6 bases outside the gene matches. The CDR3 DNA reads TGTGCCAGCAGTTTCGGGGACAGGGTGAGCTCCTACGAGCAGTACTTC. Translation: CASSFGDRVSSYEQYF.

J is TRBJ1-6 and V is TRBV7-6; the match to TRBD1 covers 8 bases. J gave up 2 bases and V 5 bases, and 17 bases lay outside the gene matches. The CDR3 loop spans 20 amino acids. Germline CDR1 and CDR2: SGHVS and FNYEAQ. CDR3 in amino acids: CASSPRGERQGRTYNSPLHF. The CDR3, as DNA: TGTGCCAGCAGCCCCCGGGGAGAAAGACAGGGGCGCACCTATAATTCACCCCTCCACTTT.